The TCR beta chain under discussion was sequenced for a study of blood T cell repertoires in COVID-19. Authors' analysis steps: Reference gene primers were amplified, and this amplification served to estimate nucleated cell counts. The data were produced by immunoSEQ multiplex PCR, yet TCRdb's version contains in-frame clones alone and is incomplete. The DNA was the basis for D and trimming; V, J and clone size are from that table. Of a few hundred thousand clones detected, roughly 90% appear once; the ten largest clones hold 15% to 20%. Trimming took 7 bases from V and 2 from J, leaving 12 bases between them. The CDR3 has 13 residues.

This TCR came from a young woman who had recovered from COVID-19. The V gene is TRBV12-3 or TRBV12-4, the J gene TRBJ2-7, with D possibly TRBD2 on 6 matching bases. The sample comprised PBMCs or T cells enriched from blood (not recorded which). This chain's CDR3 is CASTLSGPYEQYF. In DNA form, the CDR3 reads TGTGCCAGCACCCTTAGCGGACCCTACGAGCAGTACTTC.